This T cell receptor beta chain was sequenced during a study of T-cell reconstitution after alpha-beta-depleted transplantation in children. Notes on the study in general: A year post-transplant, T-cell counts and diversity derived mostly from newly produced T cells. Several hundred expanded graft clones reportedly supplied alpha-beta T cells about two months after transplant. Surviving recipient cells, namely T cells and thymic progenitors, were the source of high day-60 TCRbeta diversity in some patients.

Germline V lookup: CDR1 SGHNT, CDR2 YYREEE (reference sequence). The V end lost 1 base, the J end lost 4 bases, and 14 bases lay between the germline ends. This CDR3 has 15 amino acids. Researchers prepared the TCRbeta library using unique molecular identifiers, the study reports. A single record per CDR3 protein comes from TCRdb applying MiXCR to the PCR reads. The data contain 65,000 to 85,000 distinct CDR3 sequences, approximately 11% of them seen just once; the ten biggest clones take up around 14%. For this clonotype: Its matching antigen is unknown.

This chain links TRBV5-4 with TRBJ2-5; no reliable D call. The sample was PBMCs, taken before TCRalphabeta/CD19-depleted stem cell transplant. The receptor's source is a boy between 10 and 17 years old with acute myeloid leukemia, due to receive a stem cell transplant. The CDR3 DNA reads TGTGCCAGCAGCTTGACTACTACCGGGTCAGAGACCCAGTACTTC. Translating it yields CASSLTTTGSETQYF.